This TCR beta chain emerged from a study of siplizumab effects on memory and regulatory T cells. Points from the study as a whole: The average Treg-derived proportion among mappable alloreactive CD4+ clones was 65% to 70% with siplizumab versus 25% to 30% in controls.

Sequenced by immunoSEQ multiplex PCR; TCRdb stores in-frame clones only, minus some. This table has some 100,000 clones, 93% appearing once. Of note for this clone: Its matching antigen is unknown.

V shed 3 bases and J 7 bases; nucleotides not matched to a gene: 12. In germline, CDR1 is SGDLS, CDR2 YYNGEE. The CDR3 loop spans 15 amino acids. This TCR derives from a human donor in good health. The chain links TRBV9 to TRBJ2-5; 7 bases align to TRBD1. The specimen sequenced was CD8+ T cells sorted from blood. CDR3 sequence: CASSGTHDPGGTQYF. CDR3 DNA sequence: TGTGCCAGCAGCGGGACGCATGACCCAGGGGGGACCCAGTACTTC.